The 21 T cell receptor beta chains below all came from one sample that was sequenced in a study of lymphopenia after photon versus proton radiotherapy. The method was immunoSEQ multiplex PCR; TCRdb's version includes in-frame clones alone and lacks a portion of them. The sample includes about 65,000 clones, about 87% of them seen just once. Sequencing used peripheral blood, obtained from a patient treated with proton-based radiotherapy. The origin of the receptors is an elderly man with esophageal cancer.

The rearrangement uses TRBV5-4 and TRBJ2-5; the D gene is possibly TRBD2 (5 bases). Germline-derived CDR1 and CDR2 are SGHNT and YYREEE (reference sequence). This CDR3 has 16 residues. V lost 4 bases and J lost 4, with 20 bases in between. The CDR3 region has the DNA TGTGCCAGCAGCCCCAACCCGATCAGTCGGGGAGAGACCCAGTACTTC. Amino acids: CASSPNPISRGETQYF.

The rearrangement joins TRBV5-4 to TRBJ1-1; 8 positions agree with TRBD1. V shed 4 bases, J shed 3 bases, and the junction held 5 bases outside the gene matches. Germline values: CDR1 SGHNT, CDR2 YYREEE (reference sequence). There are 14 residues in the CDR3. The CDR3 bases are TGTGCCAGCAGCAACACAGGGGGTGACACTGAAGCTTTCTTT. Its protein is CASSNTGGDTEAFF.

The chain combines TRBV29-1 with TRBJ1-2, with TRBD1 as a possible D gene (5 bases). V lost 7 bases and J lost 8, with 11 bases in between. The CDR3 has 10 amino acids. CDR1 and CDR2 from the germline V gene are SQVTM and ANQGSEA. CDR3 sequence reads: CSDGGEGYTF. CDR3 nucleotides: TGCAGCGACGGGGGGGAGGGCTACACCTTC.

V gene TRBV6-5 combines with J gene TRBJ1-1; D may be TRBD1 (5 bases). This CDR3 contains 13 residues. Germline lookup yields CDR1 MNHEY and CDR2 SVGAGI. The V end lost 5 bases, the J end lost 10 bases, and 17 bases lay between the germline ends. CDR3: CASSTGTMARAFF. The CDR3 nucleotides are TGTGCCAGCAGTACCGGGACTATGGCCCGAGCTTTCTTT.

The rearrangement links TRBV7-5 to TRBJ1-1; whether TRBD1, the table's D call, matches the DNA was not checked. TRBV7-5 is a documented pseudogene. The CDR3 sequence is 15 residues long. The CDR3 loop is CVRSLGETQNTEAFF. CDR3 coding DNA: TGTGTCAGAAGCTTAGGCGAGACACAGAACACTGAAGCTTTCTTT.

The V call is TRBV7-8, the J call TRBJ1-3, with 7 positions matching TRBD1. The trim removed 5 bases at V and 1 base at J, leaving 8 bases unmatched. This CDR3 contains 16 residues. Per the germline V gene, CDR1 is SGHVS and CDR2 is FQNEAQ. The CDR3 protein is CASSQGGRRSGNTIYF. Written as DNA, the CDR3 is TGTGCCAGCAGCCAGGGGGGGCGAAGGTCTGGAAACACCATATATTTT. Full variable domain (outside the CDR3, taken from reference TRBV7-8 and TRBJ1-3): GAGVSQSPRYKVAKRGQDVALRCDPISGHVSLFWYQQALGQGPEFLTYFQNEAQLDKSGLPSDRFFAERPEGSVSTLKIQRTQQEDSAVYLCASSQGGRRSGNTIYFGEGSWLTVV.

The rearrangement uses TRBV5-5 and TRBJ1-6; 9 bases agree with TRBD1. This CDR3 comprises 16 residues. V shed 2 bases and J 6 bases; nucleotides not matched to a gene: 6. The germline V gene has CDR1 SGHKS and CDR2 YYEKEE (reference sequence). Here the CDR3 DNA reads TGTGCCAGCAGCTTCACCGGGACAGGGCGTAATTCACCCCTCCACTTT. Amino acids: CASSFTGTGRNSPLHF.

This chain uses TRBV5-1 with TRBJ2-1; D possibly matches TRBD1 or TRBD2 (5 bases each). The CDR3 consists of 14 residues. Trimming cost V 4 bases and J 3 bases, with 11 bases left between them. Germline CDR1 and CDR2: SGHRS and YFSETQ. Written as DNA, the CDR3 is TGCGCCAGCAGCCTGGGACCGATCTACAATGAGCAGTTCTTC. This encodes CASSLGPIYNEQFF.

V usage is TRBV12-5 and J usage is TRBJ2-2; TRBD2 aligns across 10 bases. Per the germline V gene, CDR1 is LGHNT and CDR2 is FRNRAP. This CDR3 comprises 18 residues. The CDR3 reads CDSTGTSETDANTGELFF. In DNA, the CDR3 is TGTGACTCAACCGGGACTAGCGAGACTGACGCGAACACCGGGGAGCTGTTTTTT.

The rearrangement links TRBV7-2 to TRBJ2-7; D is unclear. Germline V gene lookup returns CDR1 SGHTA and CDR2 FQGNSA. The CDR3 contains 12 residues. V shed 2 bases and J shed 3 bases, with 5 bases lying between them. In DNA form, the CDR3 reads TGTGCCAGCAGCTTAATGAGCTACGAGCAGTACTTC. The encoded protein is CASSLMSYEQYF.

The chain recombines TRBV9 with TRBJ2-7; the D gene could be TRBD1 or TRBD2 (5 bases each). This CDR3 has 14 residues. Deletions cut 6 bases from V and 2 bases from J, with 15 bases between. Germline-derived CDR1 and CDR2 are SGDLS and YYNGEE. The CDR3 region is CASTGVEGPYEQYF. The CDR3 bases are TGTGCCAGCACCGGAGTAGAGGGACCCTACGAGCAGTACTTC.

In its sample, this clone was seen once. CDR3 in DNA: TGTGCCAGCAGCGGAGAGGGACAGGGCCGAGACTACGAGCAGTACTTC. Its translation is CASSGEGQGRDYEQYF. The chain combines TRBV7-9 with TRBJ2-7; TRBD1 aligns across 9 bases. The germline V gene has CDR1 SEHNR and CDR2 FQNEAQ (reference sequence). Trimming took 5 bases from V and 3 from J; bases not matched to a gene: 11. The CDR3 loop spans 16 amino acids.

This clone was seen just once. The CDR3 DNA is TGTGCCAGCAGCTTAGGGACCCCCCCTAGCGGGGCCAACGTCCTGACTTTC. Amino acids: CASSLGTPPSGANVLTF. The chain links TRBV7-9 to TRBJ2-6, with D perhaps TRBD2 (5 bases). The ends were cut back, 1 base at V and 4 bases at J, with 14 bases in the middle. The CDR3 contains 17 residues. Germline CDR1 SEHNR, CDR2 FQNEAQ (reference sequence).

This sequence joins TRBV30 and TRBJ2-2, with D possibly being TRBD1 (6 bases). The CDR3 is 12 amino acids. V lost 2 bases, J lost 9 bases, and 10 bases lay in between. Germline CDR1 reads GTSNPN; CDR2 reads SVGIG (reference sequence). Written as DNA, the CDR3 is TGTGCCTGGAGTACAGGGAGTTGGGAGCTGTTTTTT. Protein: CAWSTGSWELFF. The full variable domain, rest sourced from reference TRBV30 and TRBJ2-2, is SQTIHQWPATLVQPVGSPLSLECTVEGTSNPNLYWYRQAAGRGLQLLFYSVGIGQISSEVPQNLSASRPQDRQFILSSKKLLLSDSGFYLCAWSTGSWELFFGEGSRLTVL.

The chain recombines TRBV19 with TRBJ2-7; 9 nucleotides line up with TRBD2. The J segment lost 5 bases and the V segment lost 7 bases, leaving 6 bases of the junction unmatched. This CDR3 has 13 amino acids. Germline V lookup: CDR1 LNHDA, CDR2 SQIVND (reference sequence). Here the CDR3 DNA reads TGTGCCAGTAAACCTAGCGGGACGGACGAGCAGTACTTC. Translation gives CASKPSGTDEQYF.

The chain uses TRBV5-1 and TRBJ1-2; 8 positions match TRBD1. Germline V gene sequence: CDR1 SGHRS, CDR2 YFSETQ. Trimming at V came to 4 bases and at J to 8 bases, leaving 10 bases not matched to a gene. This CDR3 comprises 14 residues. The CDR3 loop reads CASSPRQGPEGYTF. The CDR3 coding sequence is TGCGCCAGCAGCCCCAGACAGGGGCCGGAAGGCTACACCTTC.

This sequence joins TRBV21-1 and TRBJ2-2; TRBD2 is the table's D call, not checked against the DNA. TRBV21-1 is listed as a pseudogene. CDR3 size: 16 residues. CDR3 amino acids: CASPGLEKDSTGELFF. CDR3 in DNA: TGTGCCAGTCCGGGACTAGAAAAAGATAGCACCGGGGAGCTGTTTTTT.

The J gene is TRBJ2-1, the V gene TRBV9; D is unresolved. CDR3 size: 14 residues. Trimming took off 5 bases at V and 3 bases at J, with 12 bases between the two ends. The V gene's germline CDR1 is SGDLS and CDR2 YYNGEE. CDR3 DNA sequence: TGTGCCAGCAGTAAGGGTGGAATCTACAATGAGCAGTTCTTC. The encoded protein is CASSKGGIYNEQFF.

The chain couples TRBV18 to TRBJ2-3; no reliable D call. V lost 4 bases, J lost 4 bases, and 12 bases lay in between. Germline CDR1 and CDR2: KGHSH and LQKENI. This CDR3 has 14 amino acids. In DNA, the CDR3 is TGTGCCAGCTCACACACAGACGGATCAGATACGCAGTATTTT. Translating it yields CASSHTDGSDTQYF.

CDR3 coding DNA: TGCGCCAGCAGTGTCGCGGGGGGGGCCCTTGAGCAGTTCTTC. This codes for CASSVAGGALEQFF. This chain uses TRBV10-1 with TRBJ2-1; 9 positions agree with TRBD2. This CDR3 comprises 14 residues. Germline CDR1 reads WNHNN; CDR2 reads SYGVQD (reference sequence). The V gene end was trimmed by 4 bases and the J gene end by 9 bases; junction bases not matched to a gene: 7.

V usage is TRBV4-3 and J usage is TRBJ1-1; 8 bases agree with TRBD1. Per germline, CDR1 LGHNA and CDR2 YSLEER. The CDR3 has 15 residues. Trimming at V came to 0 bases and at J to 11 bases, leaving 11 bases not matched to a gene. CDR3 protein: CASSQDRGTRGLAFF. The CDR3 nucleotides are TGCGCCAGCAGCCAAGACCGAGGGACCAGGGGGCTTGCTTTCTTT.